These 17 T cell receptor beta chains share one sample of origin, sequenced in a study of control samples from healthy donors and cancer patients. Only in-frame clones appear in the TCRdb table, and some are missing; sequencing was by immunoSEQ multiplex PCR. The table includes around 80,000 clones, approximately 89% detected once. Sequenced material: blood. The receptors stem from a man aged 50-60 years in good health.

The chain couples TRBV5-5 to TRBJ1-5; maybe TRBD1 (5 bases). The CDR3 covers 14 residues. CDR1 is SGHKS, CDR2 YYEKEE, per germline (reference sequence). Trimming shortened V by 4 bases and J by 3 bases, and 11 bases separated the two germline ends. CDR3 in DNA: TGTGCCAGCAGCCGCGGGGGGAACAATCAGCCCCAGCATTTT. Residues: CASSRGGNNQPQHF.

The chain couples TRBV5-6 to TRBJ1-2, with D unclear. Germline CDR1 and CDR2: SGHDT and YYEEEE. The CDR3 contains 15 residues. Trimming left V 2 bases short and J 5 bases short, with 16 bases between. The CDR3 loop is CASSFPGPLGYGYTF. CDR3 DNA sequence: TGTGCCAGCAGCTTTCCCGGGCCCCTGGGGTATGGCTACACCTTC.

The J gene is TRBJ2-3, the V gene TRBV27, with TRBD1 matching 12 bases. Germline V gives CDR1 MNHEY, CDR2 SMNVEV (reference sequence). The J segment lost 2 bases and the V segment lost 8 bases, leaving 5 bases of the junction unmatched. CDR3 length: 15 residues. The chain's CDR3 is CASVPGQGATDTQYF. The CDR3 DNA is TGTGCCAGCGTACCGGGACAGGGGGCCACAGATACGCAGTATTTT.

This sequence joins TRBV28 and TRBJ1-6, with D tentatively TRBD1 (5 bases). The CDR3 contains 15 residues. V lost 6 bases and J lost 5, with 14 bases in between. Germline CDR1 and CDR2: MDHEN and SYDVKM. CDR3 sequence: CASSSGAVNNSPLHF. Here the CDR3 DNA reads TGTGCCAGCAGCTCCGGGGCAGTCAATAATTCACCCCTCCACTTT.

The chain carries TRBV6-5 and TRBJ1-2; TRBD1 agrees at 7 bases. Per the germline V gene, CDR1 is MNHEY and CDR2 is SVGAGI. The length of the CDR3 is 13 residues. V lost 6 bases and J lost 2; bases outside the gene matches: 3. The CDR3 protein is CASSRGQNYGYTF. DNA for the CDR3: TGTGCCAGCAGCCGGGGACAGAACTATGGCTACACCTTC.

V and J are TRBV6-6 and TRBJ1-1; maybe TRBD1 (5 bases). The V gene lost 5 bases and the J gene lost 5 bases, with 12 bases spanning the gap. CDR1 MNHNY and CDR2 SVGAGI come from the germline V gene (reference sequence). This CDR3 spans 13 amino acids. CDR3 sequence (DNA): TGTGCCAGCAGTCAAGCTGGGGGAACTGAAGCTTTCTTT. Encoded protein: CASSQAGGTEAFF.

The CDR3 loop reads CASSLGRGDQPQHF. The DNA of the CDR3 is TGTGCCAGCAGTTTAGGGCGGGGTGATCAGCCCCAGCATTTT. The V call is TRBV27, the J call TRBJ1-5, with D uncertain. Germline V CDR1 and CDR2: MNHEY, SMNVEV (reference sequence). Trimming stripped 2 bases from V and 5 bases from J, with 10 bases between. The CDR3 consists of 14 residues.

The rearrangement links TRBV5-1 to TRBJ1-1, with D hard to call. Trimming took off 4 bases at V and 0 bases at J, with 10 bases between the two ends. This CDR3 is 14 amino acids long. Germline assignment: CDR1 SGHRS and CDR2 YFSETQ. In DNA form, the CDR3 reads TGCGCCAGCAGCCCCAGAAGGGTGAACACTGAAGCTTTCTTT. Translation gives CASSPRRVNTEAFF.

This clone was counted a few times. The gene calls are TRBV19 and TRBJ1-1; 8 nucleotides match TRBD1. Unmatched junction bases numbered 7, after V lost 5 bases and J lost 5 bases. This CDR3 has 14 amino acids. Germline loops: CDR1 LNHDA, CDR2 SQIVND (reference sequence). The CDR3 reads CASSPQGANTEAFF. DNA for the CDR3: TGTGCCAGTAGTCCTCAGGGGGCCAATACTGAAGCTTTCTTT.

The chain combines TRBV19 with TRBJ2-3; TRBD2 aligns across 11 bases. This CDR3 region has 16 residues. Germline-derived CDR1 and CDR2 are LNHDA and SQIVND (reference sequence). V shed 5 bases and J 2 bases; nucleotides not matched to a gene: 6. CDR3 sequence: CASSFLAGGTTDTQYF. The DNA for the CDR3 is TGTGCCAGTAGTTTCCTAGCGGGGGGAACCACAGATACGCAGTATTTT.

The chain combines TRBV7-2 with TRBJ2-3; D not certain. There are 14 residues in the CDR3. V dropped 5 bases and J dropped 2 bases, with 11 bases sitting between them. Germline-derived CDR1 and CDR2 are SGHTA and FQGNSA. For the CDR3, the DNA is TGTGCCAGCAGCAGGGTGGGCTACACAGATACGCAGTATTTT. It encodes CASSRVGYTDTQYF.

This CDR3 reads CAWSANTGNTIYF. DNA for the CDR3: TGTGCCTGGAGCGCGAATACTGGAAACACCATATATTTT. The rearrangement joins TRBV30 to TRBJ1-3; D is unresolved. Germline V CDR1 and CDR2: GTSNPN, SVGIG (reference sequence). CDR3 length equals 13 residues. V was cut by 3 bases and J by 2 bases, with 8 bases left in between.

The chain is built from TRBV6-5 and TRBJ1-5; the D is unclear. Germline CDR1 reads MNHEY; CDR2 reads SVGAGI. The CDR3 is 14 amino acids. With 8 bases removed from V and 0 bases from J, the gap between germline ends came to 11 bases. The DNA of the CDR3 is TGTGCCAGCTCTTGGGCGGGTAGCAATCAGCCCCAGCATTTT. This gives the protein CASSWAGSNQPQHF.

The V call is TRBV18, the J call TRBJ1-1; maybe TRBD1 (6 bases). CDR1 is KGHSH and CDR2 is LQKENI in the germline V gene. V was shortened by 6 bases and J by 2 bases, with 13 bases between the two germline ends. The CDR3 extends over 14 amino acids. The CDR3 nucleotides are TGTGCCAGCTCTCCTCAGGGGATTAACACTGAAGCTTTCTTT. Translating it yields CASSPQGINTEAFF.

This chain links TRBV3-1 (or the pseudogene TRBV3-2) with TRBJ2-2, with D possibly called TRBD1 or TRBD2 (7 bases each). This CDR3 is 16 amino acids long. V was clipped by 8 bases and J by 5 bases, with 21 bases between them. The V gene's germline CDR1 is LGHDT and CDR2 YNNKEL (reference sequence). Here the CDR3 reads CASAPGGGPRTGELFF. The CDR3 nucleotides are TGTGCCAGCGCCCCAGGGGGGGGGCCCAGGACCGGGGAGCTGTTTTTT.

The CDR3 sequence: CASSEGPEVGYGYTF. CDR3 DNA: TGTGCCAGCAGTGAAGGGCCGGAGGTTGGCTATGGCTACACCTTC. The chain carries TRBV6-1 and TRBJ1-2; D remains unclear. The V and J ends lost 1 base and 4 bases respectively, with 13 bases between them. The germline gives CDR1 MNHNS, CDR2 SASEGT. This CDR3 region has 15 residues.

The J gene is TRBJ2-7, the V gene TRBV7-9, with D uncertain. V lost 3 bases, J lost 5 bases, and 23 bases lay in between. This CDR3 has 17 residues. Germline V gene lookup returns CDR1 SEHNR and CDR2 FQNEAQ (reference sequence). The CDR3 sequence: CASSLVLSNGPSDEQYF. The DNA of the CDR3 is TGTGCCAGCAGCTTGGTCCTTAGTAACGGGCCGTCCGACGAGCAGTACTTC.